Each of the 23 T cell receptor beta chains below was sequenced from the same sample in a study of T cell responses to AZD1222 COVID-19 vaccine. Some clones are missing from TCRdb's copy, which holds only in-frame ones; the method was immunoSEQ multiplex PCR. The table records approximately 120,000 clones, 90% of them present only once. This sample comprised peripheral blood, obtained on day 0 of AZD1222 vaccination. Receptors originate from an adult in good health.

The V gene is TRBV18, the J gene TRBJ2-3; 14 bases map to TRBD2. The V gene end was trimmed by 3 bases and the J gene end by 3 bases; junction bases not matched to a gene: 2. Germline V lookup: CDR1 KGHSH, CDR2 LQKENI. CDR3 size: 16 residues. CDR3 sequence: CASSPGLAGGTDTQYF. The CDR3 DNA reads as TGTGCCAGCTCACCCGGACTAGCGGGAGGTACAGATACGCAGTATTTT.

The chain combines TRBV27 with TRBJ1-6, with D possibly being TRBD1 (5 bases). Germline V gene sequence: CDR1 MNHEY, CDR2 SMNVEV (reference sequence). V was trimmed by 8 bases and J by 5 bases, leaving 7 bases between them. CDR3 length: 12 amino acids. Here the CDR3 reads CASGTDNSPLHF. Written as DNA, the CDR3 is TGTGCCAGCGGGACCGATAATTCACCCCTCCACTTT.

This CDR3 is CASSEGLAGAKNIQYF. The CDR3, as DNA: TGTGCCAGCAGCGAGGGACTAGCGGGAGCCAAAAACATTCAGTACTTC. V gene TRBV9 combines with J gene TRBJ2-4, with TRBD2 matching 12 bases. There are 16 residues in the CDR3. Germline V lookup: CDR1 SGDLS, CDR2 YYNGEE. Trimming took 3 bases from V and 0 from J; bases not matched to a gene: 1.

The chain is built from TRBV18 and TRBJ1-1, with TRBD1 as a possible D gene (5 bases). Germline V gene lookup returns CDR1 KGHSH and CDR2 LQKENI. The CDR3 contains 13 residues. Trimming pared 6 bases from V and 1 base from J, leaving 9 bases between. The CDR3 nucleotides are TGTGCCAGCTCGGGGACGGAGAACACTGAAGCTTTCTTT. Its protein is CASSGTENTEAFF.

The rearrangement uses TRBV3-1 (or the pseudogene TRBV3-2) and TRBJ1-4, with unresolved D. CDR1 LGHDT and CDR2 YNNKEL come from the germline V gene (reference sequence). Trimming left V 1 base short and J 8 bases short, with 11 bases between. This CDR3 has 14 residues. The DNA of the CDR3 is TGTGCCAGCAGCCAAGTGACAAGTGGGGAAAAACTGTTTTTT. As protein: CASSQVTSGEKLFF.

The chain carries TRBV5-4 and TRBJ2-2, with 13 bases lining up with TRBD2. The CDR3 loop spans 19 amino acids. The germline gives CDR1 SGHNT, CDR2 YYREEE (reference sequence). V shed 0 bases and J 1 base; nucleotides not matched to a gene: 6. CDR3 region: CASSLGVRTSGGNTGELFF. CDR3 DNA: TGTGCCAGCAGCTTGGGAGTGAGGACTAGCGGGGGGAACACCGGGGAGCTGTTTTTT.

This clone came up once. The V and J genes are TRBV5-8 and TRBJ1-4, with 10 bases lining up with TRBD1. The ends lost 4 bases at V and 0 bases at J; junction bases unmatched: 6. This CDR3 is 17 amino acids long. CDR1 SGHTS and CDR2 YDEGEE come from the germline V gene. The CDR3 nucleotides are TGTGCCAGCAGCCTGGGACAGGGGTCCCCAACTAATGAAAAACTGTTTTTT. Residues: CASSLGQGSPTNEKLFF. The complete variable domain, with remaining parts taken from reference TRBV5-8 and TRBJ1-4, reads EAGVTQSPTHLIKTRGQQATLRCSPISGHTSVYWYQQALGLGLQFLLWYDEGEERNRGNFPPRFSGRQFPNYSSELNVNALELEDSALYLCASSLGQGSPTNEKLFFGSGTQLSVL.

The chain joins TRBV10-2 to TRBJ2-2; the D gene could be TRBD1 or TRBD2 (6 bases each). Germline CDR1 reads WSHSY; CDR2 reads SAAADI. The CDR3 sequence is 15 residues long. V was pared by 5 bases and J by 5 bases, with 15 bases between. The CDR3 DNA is TGCGCCAGCAGTATAAGGGGGGCTGGAACCGGGGAGCTGTTTTTT. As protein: CASSIRGAGTGELFF.

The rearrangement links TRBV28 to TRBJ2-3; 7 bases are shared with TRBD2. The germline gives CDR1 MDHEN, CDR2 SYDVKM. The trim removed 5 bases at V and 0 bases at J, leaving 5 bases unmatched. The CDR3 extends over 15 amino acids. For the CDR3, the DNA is TGTGCCAGCAGTAAAAGCGGGACTAGCACAGATACGCAGTATTTT. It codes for CASSKSGTSTDTQYF.

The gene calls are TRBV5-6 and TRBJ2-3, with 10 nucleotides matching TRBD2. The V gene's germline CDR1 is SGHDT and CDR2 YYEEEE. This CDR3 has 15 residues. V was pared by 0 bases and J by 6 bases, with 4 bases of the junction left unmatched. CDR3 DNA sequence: TGTGCCAGCAGCTTGGAACTAGCGGGATCGGATACGCAGTATTTT. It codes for CASSLELAGSDTQYF.

The CDR3 sequence: CASSWGKRGNEQFF. CDR3 in DNA: TGTGCCAGCAGTTGGGGTAAACGGGGCAATGAGCAGTTCTTC. V gene TRBV27 combines with J gene TRBJ2-1; possibly TRBD2 for D (5 bases). V shed 4 bases and J shed 6 bases, with 13 bases lying between them. The length of the CDR3 is 14 residues. Germline CDR1 is MNHEY and CDR2 is SMNVEV (reference sequence).

The DNA for the CDR3 is TGTGCCAGTAGCCAAATGGGGTACGGGACTGAAGCTTTCTTT. This gives the protein CASSQMGYGTEAFF. The chain employs TRBV19 and TRBJ1-1; D call uncertain. Germline V gene sequence: CDR1 LNHDA, CDR2 SQIVND (reference sequence). V gave up 6 bases and J gave up 5 bases, with 16 bases separating them. This CDR3 spans 14 amino acids.

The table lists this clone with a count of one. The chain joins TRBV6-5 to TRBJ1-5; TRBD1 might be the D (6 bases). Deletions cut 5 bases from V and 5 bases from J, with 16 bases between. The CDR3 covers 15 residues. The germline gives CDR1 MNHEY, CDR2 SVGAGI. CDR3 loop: CASSLGTLGDQPQHF. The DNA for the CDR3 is TGTGCCAGCAGTCTTGGGACACTCGGGGATCAGCCCCAGCATTTT.

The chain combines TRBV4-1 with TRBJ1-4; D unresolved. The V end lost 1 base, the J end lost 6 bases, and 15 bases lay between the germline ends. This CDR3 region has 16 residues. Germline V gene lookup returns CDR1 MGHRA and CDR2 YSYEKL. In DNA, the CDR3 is TGCGCCAGCAGCCAAGCAACTTGGGGATCGGATGAAAAACTGTTTTTT. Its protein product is CASSQATWGSDEKLFF.

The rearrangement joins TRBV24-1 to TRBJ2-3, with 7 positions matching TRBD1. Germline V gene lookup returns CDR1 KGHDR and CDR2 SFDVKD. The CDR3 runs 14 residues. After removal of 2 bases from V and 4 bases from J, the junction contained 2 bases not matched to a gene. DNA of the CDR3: TGTGCCACCAGTGATTCTACAGGGGCAGATACGCAGTATTTT. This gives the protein CATSDSTGADTQYF.

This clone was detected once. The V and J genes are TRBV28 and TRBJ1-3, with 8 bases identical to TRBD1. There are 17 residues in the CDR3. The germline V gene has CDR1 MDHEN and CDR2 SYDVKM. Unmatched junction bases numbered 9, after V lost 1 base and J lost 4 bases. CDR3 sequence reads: CASSLLGRQGSGNTIYF. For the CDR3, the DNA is TGTGCCAGCAGTTTATTAGGCCGACAGGGGTCCGGAAACACCATATATTTT.

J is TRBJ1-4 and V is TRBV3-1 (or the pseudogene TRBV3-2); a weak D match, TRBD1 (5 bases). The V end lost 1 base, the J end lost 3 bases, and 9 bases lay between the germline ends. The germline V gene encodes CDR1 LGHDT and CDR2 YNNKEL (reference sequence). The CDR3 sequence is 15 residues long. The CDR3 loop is CASSQVGTANEKLFF. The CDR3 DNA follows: TGTGCCAGCAGCCAAGTCGGGACGGCTAATGAAAAACTGTTTTTT.

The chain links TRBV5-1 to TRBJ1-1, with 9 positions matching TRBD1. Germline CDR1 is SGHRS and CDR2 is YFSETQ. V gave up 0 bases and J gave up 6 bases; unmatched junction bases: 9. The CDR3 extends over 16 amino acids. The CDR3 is CASSLADRGMVAEAFF. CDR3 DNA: TGCGCCAGCAGCTTGGCTGACAGGGGGATGGTGGCTGAAGCTTTCTTT.

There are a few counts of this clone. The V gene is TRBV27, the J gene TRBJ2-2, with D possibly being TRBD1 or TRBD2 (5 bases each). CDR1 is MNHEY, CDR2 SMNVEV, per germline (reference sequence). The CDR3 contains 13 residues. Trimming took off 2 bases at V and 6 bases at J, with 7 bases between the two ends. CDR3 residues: CASSLRGAGELFF. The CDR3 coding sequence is TGTGCCAGCAGTTTAAGGGGAGCCGGGGAGCTGTTTTTT.

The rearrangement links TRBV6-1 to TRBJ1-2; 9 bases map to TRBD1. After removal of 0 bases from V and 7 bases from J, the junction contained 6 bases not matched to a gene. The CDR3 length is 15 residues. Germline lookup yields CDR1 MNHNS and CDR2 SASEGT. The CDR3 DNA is TGTGCCAGCAGTGAAGCGGGGACAGGGCATGTTGGCTACACCTTC. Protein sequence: CASSEAGTGHVGYTF.

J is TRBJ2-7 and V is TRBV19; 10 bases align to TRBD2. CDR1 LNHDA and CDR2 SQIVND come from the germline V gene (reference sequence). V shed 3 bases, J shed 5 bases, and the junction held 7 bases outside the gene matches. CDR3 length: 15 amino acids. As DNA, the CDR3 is TGTGCCAGTAGTATTTCGCCTAGCGGGAGACACGAGCAGTACTTC. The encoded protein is CASSISPSGRHEQYF.

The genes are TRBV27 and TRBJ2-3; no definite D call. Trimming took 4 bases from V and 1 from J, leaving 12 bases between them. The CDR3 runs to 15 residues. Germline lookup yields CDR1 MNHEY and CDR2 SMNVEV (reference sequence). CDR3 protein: CASSSTLGRTDTQYF. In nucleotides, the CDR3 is TGTGCCAGCAGTTCCACGCTAGGACGCACAGATACGCAGTATTTT.

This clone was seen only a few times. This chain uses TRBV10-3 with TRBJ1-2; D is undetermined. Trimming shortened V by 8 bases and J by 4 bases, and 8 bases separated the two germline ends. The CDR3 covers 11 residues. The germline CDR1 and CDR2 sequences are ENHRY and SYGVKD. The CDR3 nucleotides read TGTGCCATCGACGGACCCTATGGCTACACCTTC. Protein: CAIDGPYGYTF.